The rows below give T cell receptor beta chains drawn from one sample of a study of identical twins. TCRdb fed the 5' RACE reads into MiXCR, producing one record per CDR3 protein. Of around 550,000 distinct CDR3 sequences detected, roughly 15% appear once; the ten largest clones hold about 0.4%. The data also belong to a second study, concerning yellow fever vaccine responses in identical twins.

Material for sequencing was CD4+ T cells sorted from blood. These TCRs come from a woman aged 18-29 years in good health. Each CDR3 is given with its conserved first and last residue. Fields, in order: clone size, D gene, V gene, J gene, CDR3 protein. The D gene is left open where the match is weak. Clone size is shown for a subset of rows, as once, few, many or a class of expanded clone.

size: few; D: TRBD2; V: TRBV10-3; J: TRBJ2-1; CDR3: CAISPSSGFWVSSYNEQFF
size: -; D: -; V: TRBV10-3; J: TRBJ2-5; CDR3: CAISESRGLQETQYF
size: -; D: -; V: TRBV24-1; J: TRBJ2-2; CDR3: CATSDRTTWGELFF
size: few; D: -; V: TRBV3-1; J: TRBJ1-1; CDR3: CASSQGSSTRITEAFF
size: -; D: -; V: TRBV15; J: TRBJ1-1; CDR3: CATSPGGDTEAFF
size: -; D: TRBD1; V: TRBV24-1; J: TRBJ1-1; CDR3: CATSDRTGGEAFF
size: -; D: TRBD1; V: TRBV12-3/TRBV12-4; J: TRBJ1-5; CDR3: CATTGQGNQPQHF
size: -; D: TRBD1; V: TRBV25-1; J: TRBJ1-2; CDR3: CASSEESETGGYGYTF
size: many; D: -; V: TRBV20-1; J: TRBJ2-1; CDR3: CSASPIYNEQFF
size: -; D: -; V: TRBV11-2; J: TRBJ2-3; CDR3: CASSVTVKRTDTQYF
size: few; D: -; V: TRBV11-3; J: TRBJ2-1; CDR3: CASSLVGEGGRNVQVHYNEQFF
size: -; D: -; V: TRBV5-1; J: TRBJ2-2; CDR3: CASSYDAGELFF
size: -; D: -; V: TRBV5-6; J: TRBJ2-1; CDR3: CASSFKFLSSYNEQFF
size: once; D: TRBD1; V: TRBV10-3; J: TRBJ2-5; CDR3: CAISQGAQETQYF
size: few; D: TRBD2; V: TRBV5-1; J: TRBJ2-1; CDR3: CASRLAGGNEVNEQFF
size: -; D: -; V: TRBV5-1; J: TRBJ2-2; CDR3: CASSLALYANTGELFF
size: -; D: -; V: TRBV7-9; J: TRBJ2-6; CDR3: CASSGTGVSGANVLTF
size: many; D: -; V: TRBV27; J: TRBJ2-1; CDR3: CASSLLGQPIHEQFF
size: few; D: TRBD2; V: TRBV10-3; J: TRBJ2-3; CDR3: CAISPSGGHTDTQYF
size: few; D: TRBD1; V: TRBV12-3/TRBV12-4; J: TRBJ1-5; CDR3: CASSPPGTGIFQPQHF
size: -; D: TRBD1; V: TRBV5-1; J: TRBJ1-2; CDR3: CASSWETGSYGYTF
size: few; D: -; V: TRBV20-1; J: TRBJ2-5; CDR3: CSARTPGLETQYF
size: few; D: -; V: TRBV12-3/TRBV12-4; J: TRBJ1-2; CDR3: CASSSQGVNGYTF
size: -; D: -; V: TRBV12-3/TRBV12-4; J: TRBJ1-1; CDR3: CASRRAPERKEAFF
size: -; D: TRBD1; V: TRBV20-1; J: TRBJ2-1; CDR3: CSARDLTHRGSSYNEQFF
size: few; D: -; V: TRBV7-8; J: TRBJ1-1; CDR3: CASSLNGDRNTEAFF
size: few; D: -; V: TRBV3-1; J: TRBJ2-5; CDR3: CASSQVRGKPETQYF
size: once; D: TRBD1; V: TRBV10-3; J: TRBJ1-3; CDR3: CAISESPWDRAVGNTIYF
size: few; D: -; V: TRBV6-2/TRBV6-3; J: TRBJ2-1; CDR3: CASSYGDYNEQFF
size: few; D: TRBD1; V: TRBV20-1; J: TRBJ1-6; CDR3: CSASRDRVYSPLHF
size: few; D: -; V: TRBV7-9; J: TRBJ1-5; CDR3: CASSLVGESNQPQHF
size: -; D: -; V: TRBV2; J: TRBJ2-7; CDR3: CASTPRLYNYEQYF